These 30 T cell receptor beta chains originate from one sample sequenced in a study of blood T cell repertoires in COVID-19. TCRdb keeps only in-frame clones here, not all; method: immunoSEQ multiplex PCR. Here the sample spans some 130,000 clones, 70% to 80% being singletons. Sequenced input: peripheral blood. These receptors were collected from a man between 60 and 70 years old who had recovered from COVID-19.

The chain uses TRBV29-1 and TRBJ1-4, with a tentative D call TRBD1 (6 bases). The germline V gene encodes CDR1 SQVTM and CDR2 ANQGSEA. V shed 7 bases and J shed 5 bases, with 11 bases lying between them. The CDR3 totals 12 residues. The CDR3 DNA is TGCAGCGCCGGACAGCCAAATGAAAAACTGTTTTTT. Protein: CSAGQPNEKLFF.

The table lists this clone with a few counts. This chain links TRBV7-3 with TRBJ2-2; D is perhaps TRBD2 (6 bases). Trimming took off 5 bases at V and 3 bases at J, with 22 bases between the two ends. The germline V gene encodes CDR1 SGHTA and CDR2 FQGTGA. The CDR3 spans 18 residues. The CDR3: CASSPGGDPSLDTGELFF. The CDR3 bases are TGTGCCAGCAGCCCCGGGGGTGACCCTTCCTTGGACACCGGGGAGCTGTTTTTT.

The CDR3 DNA is TGTGCCAGCAGCTTCTCGACCGGACAGAGTAATTCACCCCTCCACTTT. This encodes CASSFSTGQSNSPLHF. The V gene is TRBV7-6, the J gene TRBJ1-6, with D possibly TRBD1 on 6 matching bases. Germline CDR1 is SGHVS and CDR2 is FNYEAQ. V was shortened by 3 bases and J by 6 bases, with 15 bases between the two germline ends. CDR3 length equals 16 residues.

The chain employs TRBV6-5 and TRBJ1-1, with a possible D match to TRBD1 (6 bases). This CDR3 has 10 amino acids. Germline V gene sequence: CDR1 MNHEY, CDR2 SVGAGI. V lost 10 bases to trimming and J lost 5 bases, with 8 bases between them. In DNA form, the CDR3 reads TGTGCCACAGGGGATACTGAAGCTTTCTTT. It is translated as CATGDTEAFF.

This chain links TRBV2 with TRBJ2-5; 9 nucleotides line up with TRBD2. Per germline, CDR1 SNHLY and CDR2 FYNNEI. The V and J ends lost 4 bases and 5 bases, in that order; junction bases with no gene match: 11. CDR3 size: 16 residues. CDR3 in DNA: TGTGCCAGCAGTGGGGAGACGGCGGGAGGGGGGGAGACCCAGTACTTC. It codes for CASSGETAGGGETQYF.

The sample holds one count of this clone. The chain uses TRBV5-8 and TRBJ1-3; no reliable D call. This CDR3 has 13 amino acids. In germline, CDR1 is SGHTS, CDR2 YDEGEE. Trimming cost V 3 bases and J 5 bases, with 9 bases left between them. CDR3: CASSSRRRNTIYF. In DNA, the CDR3 is TGTGCCAGCAGCTCCCGGCGGCGAAACACCATATATTTT.

The J gene is TRBJ2-3, the V gene TRBV7-3; D might be TRBD1 (6 bases). V was clipped by 2 bases and J by 3 bases, with 12 bases between them. CDR3 size: 15 residues. The germline gives CDR1 SGHTA, CDR2 FQGTGA. CDR3 amino acids: CASSLWGLATDTQYF. In DNA, the CDR3 is TGTGCCAGCAGCTTATGGGGGCTTGCGACAGATACGCAGTATTTT.

This clone was counted between two and nine times. CDR3 loop: CASSMSASGRNEQFF. The CDR3 DNA reads as TGTGCCAGTAGTATGTCGGCTAGCGGTAGGAATGAGCAGTTCTTC. The rearrangement links TRBV19 to TRBJ2-1; 7 bases fit TRBD2. The CDR3 is 15 amino acids. Germline V gene data show CDR1 as LNHDA and CDR2 as SQIVND (reference sequence). With 3 bases clipped from V and 7 bases from J, the junction kept 9 bases outside the gene matches.

This clone has a handful of counts. The chain recombines TRBV4-2 with TRBJ2-1; 8 bases map to TRBD1. The germline gives CDR1 LGHNA, CDR2 YNFKEQ. This CDR3 is 15 amino acids long. Trimming took 0 bases from V and 4 from J; bases not matched to a gene: 2. The CDR3, as DNA: TGTGCCAGCAGCCAAGATACAGGGGGGTACAATGAGCAGTTCTTC. Amino acid sequence: CASSQDTGGYNEQFF.

This clone was counted once. The chain recombines TRBV19 with TRBJ1-2; 9 bases match TRBD1. V was clipped by 1 base and J by 3 bases; unmatched bases: 3. This CDR3 comprises 15 residues. Germline V gene lookup returns CDR1 LNHDA and CDR2 SQIVND (reference sequence). The CDR3 bases are TGTGCCAGTAGTATAGGACAGGGGGATCACTATGGCTACACCTTC. It yields the protein CASSIGQGDHYGYTF.

The rearrangement links TRBV4-2 to TRBJ2-5; tentative D call: TRBD1 (6 bases). Germline CDR1 reads LGHNA; CDR2 reads YNFKEQ. The CDR3 sequence is 15 residues long. Trimming cost V 2 bases and J 0 bases, with 10 bases left between them. CDR3 region: CASSQFGGDQETQYF. The CDR3 DNA reads TGTGCCAGCAGCCAATTTGGGGGCGACCAAGAGACCCAGTACTTC.

This clone was seen once. The J gene is TRBJ1-2, the V gene TRBV28; TRBD1 agrees at 8 bases. The CDR3 length is 14 residues. The junction had 10 bases not matched to a gene; V was cut back by 7 bases and J by 6 bases. Germline values: CDR1 MDHEN, CDR2 SYDVKM. This chain's CDR3 is CASTSEGRGHGYTF. The CDR3 bases are TGTGCCAGCACCTCCGAGGGCAGGGGGCATGGCTACACCTTC.

The chain recombines TRBV4-2 with TRBJ2-7, with 7 nucleotides matching TRBD1. This CDR3 region has 15 residues. Trimming removed 1 base from V and 4 bases from J; junction bases left unmatched: 7. Per the germline V gene, CDR1 is LGHNA and CDR2 is YNFKEQ. The CDR3 nucleotides are TGTGCCAGCAGCCAAGGGGAGACAGGGTCGTACGAGCAGTACTTC. As protein: CASSQGETGSYEQYF.

The chain couples TRBV5-8 to TRBJ2-3; TRBD2 agrees at 14 bases. CDR1 is SGHTS, CDR2 YDEGEE, per germline. With 3 bases clipped from V and 4 bases from J, the junction kept 7 bases outside the gene matches. The CDR3 spans 17 residues. CDR3 in amino acids: CASSWQGTSGGPDTQYF. Here the CDR3 DNA reads TGTGCCAGCAGCTGGCAAGGGACTAGCGGGGGACCAGATACGCAGTATTTT.

The chain couples TRBV6-2 or TRBV6-3 to TRBJ2-7; 7 nucleotides match TRBD2. In germline, CDR1 is MNHEY, CDR2 SVGEGT. Trimming removed 3 bases from V and 4 bases from J; junction bases left unmatched: 12. CDR3 size: 16 residues. CDR3: CASSYLDFGRNYEQYF. The CDR3 DNA is TGTGCCAGCAGTTATCTCGATTTCGGGAGGAATTACGAGCAGTACTTC.

The CDR3 bases are TGCGCCAGCAGCTTTGGGACAGGTGGGAAACTGTTTTTT. Protein product: CASSFGTGGKLFF. The chain is built from TRBV5-1 and TRBJ1-4, with 8 nucleotides matching TRBD1. Trimming at V came to 2 bases and at J to 11 bases, leaving 5 bases not matched to a gene. Per germline, CDR1 SGHRS and CDR2 YFSETQ. The CDR3 covers 13 residues.

This clone appeared a single time. The chain is built from TRBV4-3 and TRBJ1-1; unclear D gene. This CDR3 is built from 14 residues. Between the trimmed V and J ends, which lost 4 bases and 1 base, there was a span of 10 bases. Germline CDR1 reads LGHNA; CDR2 reads YSLEER. CDR3 sequence: CASSLPGENTEAFF. The DNA of the CDR3 is TGCGCCAGCAGCCTCCCCGGGGAGAACACTGAAGCTTTCTTT.

The chain uses TRBV4-2 and TRBJ2-7; a weak D match, TRBD1 (6 bases). With 8 bases removed from V and 2 bases from J, the gap between germline ends came to 10 bases. Per the germline V gene, CDR1 is LGHNA and CDR2 is YNFKEQ. This CDR3 comprises 12 residues. CDR3 bases: TGTGCCAGCTTCCACAGGGCCTACGAGCAGTACTTC. This sequence encodes CASFHRAYEQYF.

The chain uses TRBV7-3 and TRBJ1-6; TRBD1 matches 7 bases. Looked up from germline, CDR1 is SGHTA and CDR2 is FQGTGA. V trimming: 4 bases; J trimming: 6 bases; junction bases outside the gene matches: 6. CDR3 length: 15 amino acids. The CDR3 protein is CASSSTGQPNSPLHF. The CDR3 DNA reads as TGTGCCAGCAGCTCCACGGGACAGCCTAATTCACCCCTCCACTTT. Together with reference TRBV7-3 and TRBJ1-6, the CDR3 gives the full variable domain: GAGVSQTPSNKVTEKGKYVELRCDPISGHTALYWYRQSLGQGPEFLIYFQGTGAADDSGLPNDRFFAVRPEGSVSTLKIQRTERGDSAVYLCASSSTGQPNSPLHFGNGTRLTVT.

The chain links TRBV27 to TRBJ1-5, with TRBD1 matching 7 bases. Germline values: CDR1 MNHEY, CDR2 SMNVEV (reference sequence). The CDR3 totals 16 residues. V gave up 6 bases and J gave up 6 bases; unmatched junction bases: 14. The CDR3 bases are TGTGCCAGCAGCTCCAGGTTGGGGGCAGGGGGTCAGCCCCAGCATTTT. The encoded protein is CASSSRLGAGGQPQHF.

The chain employs TRBV29-1 and TRBJ1-1; D not resolved. Deletions cut 7 bases from V and 5 bases from J, with 8 bases between. CDR1 and CDR2 from the germline V gene are SQVTM and ANQGSEA. This CDR3 has 10 amino acids. CDR3 sequence (DNA): TGCAGCGGCGGAGATACTGAAGCTTTCTTT. It specifies CSGGDTEAFF.

V is TRBV10-3 and J is TRBJ2-1, with D unresolved. There are 16 residues in the CDR3. The germline V gene has CDR1 ENHRY and CDR2 SYGVKD. Trimming left V 0 bases short and J 2 bases short, with 11 bases between. This chain's CDR3 is CAISESTIATYNEQFF. The CDR3 nucleotides are TGTGCCATCAGTGAGTCTACAATTGCCACCTACAATGAGCAGTTCTTC.

V is TRBV3-1 (or the pseudogene TRBV3-2) and J is TRBJ1-5; possible D gene TRBD1, 5 bases. Germline assignment: CDR1 LGHDT and CDR2 YNNKEL (reference sequence). The CDR3 runs 13 residues. Trimming stripped 4 bases from V and 7 bases from J, with 11 bases between. This chain's CDR3 is CASSPLGGQPQHF. DNA for the CDR3: TGTGCCAGCAGCCCCCTGGGGGGACAGCCCCAGCATTTT.

The chain uses TRBV28 and TRBJ2-5, with TRBD1 matching 7 bases. The CDR3 sequence is 15 residues long. V lost 4 bases and J lost 0; bases outside the gene matches: 5. Germline CDR1 and CDR2: MDHEN and SYDVKM. CDR3 nucleotides: TGTGCCAGCAGTTCCCGGGACAGCTACCAAGAGACCCAGTACTTC. Encoded protein: CASSSRDSYQETQYF.

V is TRBV7-3 and J is TRBJ1-2; D gene uncertain. The V end lost 3 bases, the J end lost 3 bases, and 17 bases lay between the germline ends. This CDR3 has 16 residues. The germline CDR1 and CDR2 sequences are SGHTA and FQGTGA. CDR3 nucleotides: TGTGCCAGCAGCTTGAGGGCAGAAACGTCTTACTATGGCTACACCTTC. Its protein product is CASSLRAETSYYGYTF. The full variable domain, its missing parts supplied by reference TRBV7-3 and TRBJ1-2, is GAGVSQTPSNKVTEKGKYVELRCDPISGHTALYWYRQSLGQGPEFLIYFQGTGAADDSGLPNDRFFAVRPEGSVSTLKIQRTERGDSAVYLCASSLRAETSYYGYTFGSGTRLTVV.

The rearrangement uses TRBV18 and TRBJ2-2; D possibly corresponds to TRBD1 (6 bases). V shed 3 bases and J shed 3 bases, with 8 bases lying between them. Germline V gene data show CDR1 as KGHSH and CDR2 as LQKENI. CDR3 size: 14 residues. CDR3 region: CASSPNRDTGELFF. The CDR3 DNA follows: TGTGCCAGCTCACCGAACAGGGACACCGGGGAGCTGTTTTTT. Supplemented by reference TRBV18 and TRBJ2-2, the full variable domain reads NAGVMQNPRHLVRRRGQEARLRCSPMKGHSHVYWYRQLPEEGLKFMVYLQKENIIDESGMPKERFSAEFPKEGPSILRIQQVVRGDSAAYFCASSPNRDTGELFFGEGSRLTVL.

This chain links TRBV16 with TRBJ2-2; D unresolved. Germline assignment: CDR1 KGHSY and CDR2 FQNENV. The CDR3 sequence is 15 residues long. V was cut by 0 bases and J by 3 bases, with 8 bases left in between. The CDR3 nucleotides read TGTGCCAGCAGCCAATCGGCCGCCCACACCGGGGAGCTGTTTTTT. Amino acids: CASSQSAAHTGELFF.

The V call is TRBV4-1, the J call TRBJ1-2; a weak D match, TRBD1 (6 bases). Looked up from germline, CDR1 is MGHRA and CDR2 is YSYEKL. The CDR3 has 15 residues. V lost 1 base to trimming and J lost 4 bases, with 13 bases between them. The chain's CDR3 is CASSQVITGSYGYTF. DNA of the CDR3: TGCGCCAGCAGCCAAGTCATAACAGGGAGCTATGGCTACACCTTC.

Only one count was recorded for this clone. The genes are TRBV16 and TRBJ1-5; D gene unclear. Per the germline V gene, CDR1 is KGHSY and CDR2 is FQNENV. The CDR3 is 15 amino acids. With 2 bases removed from V and 0 bases from J, the gap between germline ends came to 8 bases. CDR3 bases: TGTGCCAGCAGCCAAGGACTGAATAGCAATCAGCCCCAGCATTTT. This codes for CASSQGLNSNQPQHF.

This rearrangement joins TRBV5-1 to TRBJ2-7; D is unclear. The germline V gene encodes CDR1 SGHRS and CDR2 YFSETQ. V dropped 0 bases and J dropped 1 base, with 8 bases sitting between them. The CDR3 has 14 amino acids. The CDR3 sequence: CASSLGGESYEQYF. CDR3 nucleotides: TGCGCCAGCAGCTTGGGAGGCGAATCCTACGAGCAGTACTTC.